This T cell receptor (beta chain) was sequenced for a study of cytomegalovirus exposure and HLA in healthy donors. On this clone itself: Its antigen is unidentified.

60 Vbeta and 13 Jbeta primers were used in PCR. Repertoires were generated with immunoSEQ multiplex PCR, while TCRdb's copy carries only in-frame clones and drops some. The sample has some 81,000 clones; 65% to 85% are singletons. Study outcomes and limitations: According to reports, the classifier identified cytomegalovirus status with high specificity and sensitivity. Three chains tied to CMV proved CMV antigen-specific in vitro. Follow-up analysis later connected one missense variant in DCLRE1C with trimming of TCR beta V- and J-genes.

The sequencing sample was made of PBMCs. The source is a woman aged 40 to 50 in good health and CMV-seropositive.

The CDR3 bases are TGCAGTGCTAGAGTTGCGGTTGGCTACACCTTC. As protein: CSARVAVGYTF. The chain recombines TRBV20-1 with TRBJ1-2, with D uncertain. CDR3 length: 11 amino acids. The ends were cut back, 1 base at V and 7 bases at J, with 7 bases in the middle. Germline V CDR1 and CDR2: DFQATT, SNEGSKA (reference sequence).